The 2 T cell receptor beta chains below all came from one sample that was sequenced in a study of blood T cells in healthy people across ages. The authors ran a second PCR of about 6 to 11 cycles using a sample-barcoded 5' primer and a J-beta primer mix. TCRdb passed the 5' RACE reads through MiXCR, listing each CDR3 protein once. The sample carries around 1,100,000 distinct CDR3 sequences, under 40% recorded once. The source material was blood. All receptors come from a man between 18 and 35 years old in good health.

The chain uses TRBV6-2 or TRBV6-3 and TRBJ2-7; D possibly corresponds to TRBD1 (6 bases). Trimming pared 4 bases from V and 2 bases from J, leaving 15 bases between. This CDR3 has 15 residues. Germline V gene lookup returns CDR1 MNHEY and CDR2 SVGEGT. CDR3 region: CASSSAGVKAYEQYF. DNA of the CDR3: TGTGCCAGCAGTTCTGCAGGGGTAAAGGCCTACGAGCAGTACTTC.

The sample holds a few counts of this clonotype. The CDR3 DNA follows: TGTGCCAGAAACAGGGTAGGGGAACGGACAGATACGCAGTATTTT. Protein product: CARNRVGERTDTQYF. The chain combines TRBV9 with TRBJ2-3, with D possibly TRBD1 on 6 matching bases. There are 15 residues in the CDR3. Germline CDR1 and CDR2: SGDLS and YYNGEE. The V end lost 8 bases, the J end lost 3 bases, and 19 bases lay between the germline ends. The variable domain in full, with the rest retrieved from reference TRBV9 and TRBJ2-3, is DSGVTQTPKHLITATGQRVTLRCSPRSGDLSVYWYQQSLDQGLQFLIQYYNGEERAKGNILERFSAQQFPDLHSELNLSSLELGDSALYFCARNRVGERTDTQYFGPGTRLTVL.